These T cell receptor beta chains were read from a single sample in a study of cytomegalovirus exposure and HLA in healthy donors. TCRdb keeps only in-frame clones here, not all; method: immunoSEQ multiplex PCR. The record lists around 140,000 clones, of which the ten most abundant hold approximately 1%. Sequencing used PBMCs. All receptors derive from a male donor in good health and CMV-seronegative. CDR3s include the opening cysteine and the closing phenylalanine or tryptophan. Fields, in order: D gene, V gene, J gene, CDR3 protein, CDR3 DNA. D genes are given only for firm matches.

D: .; V: TRBV19; J: TRBJ1-5; CDR3: CASRKPGTINQPQHF; DNA: TGTGCCAGTAGAAAACCAGGGACTATCAATCAGCCCCAGCATTTT
D: .; V: TRBV30; J: TRBJ2-1; CDR3: CAWAASPRVYNEQFF; DNA: TGTGCCTGGGCGGCTTCCCCTCGAGTCTACAATGAGCAGTTCTTC
D: .; V: TRBV11-2; J: TRBJ2-7; CDR3: CASSSVSGEQYF; DNA: TGTGCCAGCAGCTCCGTTAGCGGCGAGCAGTACTTC
D: TRBD1; V: TRBV7-2; J: TRBJ1-5; CDR3: CASSSGQGNQPQHF; DNA: TGTGCCAGCAGCTCGGGACAGGGCAATCAGCCCCAGCATTTT
D: TRBD2; V: TRBV4-3; J: TRBJ2-1; CDR3: CASSQEGGGAIGEQFF; DNA: TGCGCCAGCAGCCAAGAAGGCGGGGGGGCAATCGGAGAGCAGTTCTTC
D: .; V: TRBV15; J: TRBJ2-5; CDR3: CATSRESGSGKETQYF; DNA: TGTGCCACCAGCAGGGAATCAGGCAGCGGAAAGGAGACCCAGTACTTC
D: TRBD1; V: TRBV5-1; J: TRBJ1-2; CDR3: CASSPGQLYGYTF; DNA: TGCGCCAGCAGCCCGGGACAGCTCTATGGCTACACCTTC
D: .; V: TRBV6-1; J: TRBJ2-5; CDR3: CASSLQGRETQYF; DNA: TGTGCCAGCAGCTTACAGGGTAGGGAGACCCAGTACTTC
D: .; V: TRBV5-1; J: TRBJ1-2; CDR3: CASSLGGSTSYGYTF; DNA: TGCGCCAGCAGCTTAGGAGGTTCTACTTCCTATGGCTACACCTTC
D: TRBD2; V: TRBV11-3; J: TRBJ2-1; CDR3: CASSPGTSGGADEQFF; DNA: TGTGCCAGCAGCCCCGGGACTAGCGGGGGGGCTGATGAGCAGTTCTTC
D: TRBD1; V: TRBV15; J: TRBJ2-2; CDR3: CATSRSGTGGTGELFF; DNA: TGTGCCACCAGCAGATCCGGGACAGGGGGCACCGGGGAGCTGTTTTTT
D: TRBD1; V: TRBV5-6; J: TRBJ2-2; CDR3: CASSLPGQEHTGELFF; DNA: TGTGCCAGCAGCTTACCGGGACAGGAACACACCGGGGAGCTGTTTTTT
D: TRBD1; V: TRBV6-5; J: TRBJ1-5; CDR3: CASSPGGAENQPQHF; DNA: TGTGCCAGCAGTCCAGGGGGAGCAGAAAATCAGCCCCAGCATTTT
D: .; V: TRBV30; J: TRBJ1-2; CDR3: CAWEPLAGRDYGYTF; DNA: TGTGCCTGGGAACCTCTGGCAGGGAGGGACTATGGCTACACCTTC
D: TRBD1; V: TRBV9; J: TRBJ1-3; CDR3: CASSVGPPGTGYELSGNTIYF; DNA: TGTGCCAGCAGCGTAGGTCCCCCCGGGACAGGGTATGAACTTTCTGGAAACACCATATATTTT
D: .; V: TRBV7-8; J: TRBJ1-2; CDR3: CASTVGGAVGYTF; DNA: TGTGCCAGCACCGTTGGGGGCGCGGTTGGCTACACCTTC
D: TRBD1; V: TRBV27; J: TRBJ1-1; CDR3: CASSISTGVTEAFF; DNA: TGTGCCAGCAGTATTTCGACAGGGGTAACTGAAGCTTTCTTT
D: TRBD1; V: TRBV29-1; J: TRBJ2-5; CDR3: CSARGQGGGETQYF; DNA: TGCAGCGCAAGGGGACAGGGAGGCGGAGAGACCCAGTACTTC
D: .; V: TRBV14; J: TRBJ2-2; CDR3: CASSQARGARTGELFF; DNA: TGTGCCAGCAGCCAAGCCCGGGGGGCGCGCACCGGGGAGCTGTTTTTT
D: TRBD2; V: TRBV7-2; J: TRBJ2-1; CDR3: CASSPVAGTRSSEQFF; DNA: TGTGCCAGCAGCCCCGTTGCTGGGACTAGATCGAGTGAGCAGTTCTTC
D: .; V: TRBV30; J: TRBJ2-7; CDR3: CAWSTRGREQYF; DNA: TGTGCCTGGAGTACCAGGGGACGCGAGCAGTACTTC
D: TRBD1; V: TRBV19; J: TRBJ2-1; CDR3: CASSIRTTGTGNNEQFF; DNA: TGTGCCAGTAGTATACGAACAACCGGGACAGGAAACAATGAGCAGTTCTTC
D: .; V: TRBV5-6; J: TRBJ1-2; CDR3: CASSLWQGSGYTF; DNA: TGTGCCAGCAGCTTGTGGCAGGGTAGTGGCTACACCTTC
D: .; V: TRBV4-3; J: TRBJ2-2; CDR3: CASSQEGGVGGELFF; DNA: TGCGCCAGCAGCCAAGAAGGGGGAGTTGGCGGGGAGCTGTTTTTT
D: .; V: TRBV5-1; J: TRBJ2-1; CDR3: CASSLVTGDEQFF; DNA: TGCGCCAGCAGCTTGGTCACGGGGGATGAGCAGTTCTTC
D: TRBD1; V: TRBV5-1; J: TRBJ2-1; CDR3: CASSSRGTGGDNEQFF; DNA: TGCGCCAGCAGCTCCCGGGGGACAGGAGGAGACAATGAGCAGTTCTTC
D: .; V: TRBV4-3; J: TRBJ2-7; CDR3: CASSQDNRVLNEQYF; DNA: TGCGCCAGCAGCCAAGATAACAGGGTGCTGAACGAGCAGTACTTC
D: TRBD2; V: TRBV5-1; J: TRBJ2-3; CDR3: CASSLQAGGRTDTQYF; DNA: TGCGCCAGCAGCTTGCAAGCGGGAGGGCGGACAGATACGCAGTATTTT